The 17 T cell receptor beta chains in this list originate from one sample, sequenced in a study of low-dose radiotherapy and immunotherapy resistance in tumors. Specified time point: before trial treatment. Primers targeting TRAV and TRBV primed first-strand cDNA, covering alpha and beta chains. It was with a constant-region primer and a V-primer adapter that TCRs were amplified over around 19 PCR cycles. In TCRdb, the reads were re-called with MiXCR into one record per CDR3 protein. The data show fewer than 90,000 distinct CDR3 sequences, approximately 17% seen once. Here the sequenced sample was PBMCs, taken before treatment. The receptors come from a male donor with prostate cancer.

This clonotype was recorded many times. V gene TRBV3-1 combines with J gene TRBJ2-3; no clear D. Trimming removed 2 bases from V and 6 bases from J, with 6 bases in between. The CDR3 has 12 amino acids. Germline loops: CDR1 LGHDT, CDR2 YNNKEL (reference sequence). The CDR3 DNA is TGTGCCAGCAGCCAAAAAAGGGATACGCAGTATTTT. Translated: CASSQKRDTQYF.

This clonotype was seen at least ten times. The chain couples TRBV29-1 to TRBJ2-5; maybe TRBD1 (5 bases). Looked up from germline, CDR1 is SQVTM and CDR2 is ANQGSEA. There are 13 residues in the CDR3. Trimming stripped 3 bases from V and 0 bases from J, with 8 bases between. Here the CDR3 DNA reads TGCAGCGTTGATGGGGCCTACCAAGAGACCCAGTACTTC. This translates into CSVDGAYQETQYF.

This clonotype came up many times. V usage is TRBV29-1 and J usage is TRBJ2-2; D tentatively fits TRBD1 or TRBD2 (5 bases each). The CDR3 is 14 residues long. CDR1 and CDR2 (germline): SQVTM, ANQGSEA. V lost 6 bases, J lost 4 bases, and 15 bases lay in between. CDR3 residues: CSVHRDAATGELFF. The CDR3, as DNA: TGCAGCGTCCACCGGGACGCGGCCACCGGGGAGCTGTTTTTT.

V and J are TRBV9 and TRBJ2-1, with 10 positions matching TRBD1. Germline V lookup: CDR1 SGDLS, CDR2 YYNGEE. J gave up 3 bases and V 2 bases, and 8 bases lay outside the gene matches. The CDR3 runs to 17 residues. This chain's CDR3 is CASSVFQGTGDYNEQFF. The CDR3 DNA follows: TGTGCCAGCAGCGTGTTCCAGGGGACAGGGGACTACAATGAGCAGTTCTTC. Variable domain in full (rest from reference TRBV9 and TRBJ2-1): DSGVTQTPKHLITATGQRVTLRCSPRSGDLSVYWYQQSLDQGLQFLIQYYNGEERAKGNILERFSAQQFPDLHSELNLSSLELGDSALYFCASSVFQGTGDYNEQFFGPGTRLTVL.

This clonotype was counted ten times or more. CDR3 sequence: CASSSWTSGEITDTQYF. Written as DNA, the CDR3 is TGTGCCAGCAGTTCCTGGACTAGCGGGGAGATCACAGATACGCAGTATTTT. The V and J genes are TRBV6-6 and TRBJ2-3; 12 bases agree with TRBD2. The CDR3 has 17 amino acids. Germline trimming cut 4 bases from V and 2 bases from J; bases unmatched to any gene: 7. Germline-derived CDR1 and CDR2 are MNHNY and SVGAGI (reference sequence).

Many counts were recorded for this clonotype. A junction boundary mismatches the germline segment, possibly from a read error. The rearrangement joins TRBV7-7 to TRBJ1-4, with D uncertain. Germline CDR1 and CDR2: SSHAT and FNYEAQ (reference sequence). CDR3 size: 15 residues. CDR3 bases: TGTGCTAGCAGCTTAGTTTCTGCAACTAATGAAAAACTGTTTTTT. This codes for CASSLVSATNEKLFF.

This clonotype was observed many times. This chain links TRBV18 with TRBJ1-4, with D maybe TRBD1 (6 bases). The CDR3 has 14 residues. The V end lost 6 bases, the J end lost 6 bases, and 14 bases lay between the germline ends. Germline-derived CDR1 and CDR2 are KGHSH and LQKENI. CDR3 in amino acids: CASSLDSLDEKLFF. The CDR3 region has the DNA TGTGCCAGCTCCCTGGACAGCTTGGATGAAAAACTGTTTTTT.

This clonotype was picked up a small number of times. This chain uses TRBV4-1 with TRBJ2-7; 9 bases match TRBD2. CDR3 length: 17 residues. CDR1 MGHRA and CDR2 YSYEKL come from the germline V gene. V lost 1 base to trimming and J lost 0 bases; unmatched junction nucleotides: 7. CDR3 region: CASSQGGTSQFSYEQYF. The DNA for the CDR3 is TGCGCCAGCAGCCAAGGGGGGACTAGCCAATTCTCCTACGAGCAGTACTTC.

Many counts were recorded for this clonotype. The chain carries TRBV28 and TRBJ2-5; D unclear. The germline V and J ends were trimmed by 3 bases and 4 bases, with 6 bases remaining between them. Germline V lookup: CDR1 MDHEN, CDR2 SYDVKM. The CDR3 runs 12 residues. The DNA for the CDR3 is TGTGCCAGCAGTTTCCCTCGAGAGACCCAGTACTTC. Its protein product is CASSFPRETQYF.

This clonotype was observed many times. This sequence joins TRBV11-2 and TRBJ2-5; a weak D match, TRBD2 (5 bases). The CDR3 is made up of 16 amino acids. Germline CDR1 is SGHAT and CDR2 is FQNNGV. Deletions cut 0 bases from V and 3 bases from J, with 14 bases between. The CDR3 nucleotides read TGTGCCAGCAGCTTAGATCTGTTGACTACCAAAGAGACCCAGTACTTC. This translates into CASSLDLLTTKETQYF.

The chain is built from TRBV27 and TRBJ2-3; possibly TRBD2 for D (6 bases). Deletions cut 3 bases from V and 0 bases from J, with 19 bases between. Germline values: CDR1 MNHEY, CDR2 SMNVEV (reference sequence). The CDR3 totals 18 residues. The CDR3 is CASSFGGTSVPSTDTQYF. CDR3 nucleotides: TGTGCCAGCAGTTTCGGAGGGACTTCCGTTCCTAGCACAGATACGCAGTATTTT.

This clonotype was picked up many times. The CDR3 bases are TGCGCCAGCAGCCAAGTAGGCGGCGGGAGGGAAGATGAGCAGTTCTTC. This translates into CASSQVGGGREDEQFF. The chain uses TRBV4-1 and TRBJ2-1, with 9 bases aligning to TRBD2. The V and J ends lost 1 base and 8 bases, in that order; junction bases with no gene match: 9. CDR3 length: 16 residues. CDR1 and CDR2 from the germline V gene are MGHRA and YSYEKL.

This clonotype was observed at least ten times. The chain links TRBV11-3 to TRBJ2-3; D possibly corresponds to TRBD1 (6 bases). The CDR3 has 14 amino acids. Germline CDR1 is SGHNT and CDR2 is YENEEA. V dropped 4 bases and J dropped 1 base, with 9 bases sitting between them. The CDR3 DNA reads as TGTGCCAGCAGCTCCAACAGGGGCACAGATACGCAGTATTTT. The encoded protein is CASSSNRGTDTQYF.

The CDR3 DNA is TGTGCCAGCAGGACCGGGGCAGCCGCATTCACCGGGGAGCTGTTTTTT. Translation gives CASRTGAAAFTGELFF. The chain links TRBV5-5 to TRBJ2-2; D may correspond to TRBD1 or TRBD2 (5 bases each). Between the trimmed V and J ends, which lost 5 bases and 4 bases, there was a span of 18 bases. Germline CDR1 SGHKS, CDR2 YYEKEE (reference sequence). This CDR3 has 16 residues. The whole variable domain, filled in from reference TRBV5-5 and TRBJ2-2, reads DAGVTQSPTHLIKTRGQQVTLRCSPISGHKSVSWYQQVLGQGPQFIFQYYEKEERGRGNFPDRFSARQFPNYSSELNVNALLLGDSALYLCASRTGAAAFTGELFFGEGSRLTVL.

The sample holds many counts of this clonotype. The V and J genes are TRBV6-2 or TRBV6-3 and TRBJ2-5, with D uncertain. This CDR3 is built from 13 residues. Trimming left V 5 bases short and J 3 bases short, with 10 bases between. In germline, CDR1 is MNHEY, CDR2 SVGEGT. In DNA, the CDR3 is TGTGCCAGCAGTGAAAGGACCAAAGAGACCCAGTACTTC. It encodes CASSERTKETQYF.

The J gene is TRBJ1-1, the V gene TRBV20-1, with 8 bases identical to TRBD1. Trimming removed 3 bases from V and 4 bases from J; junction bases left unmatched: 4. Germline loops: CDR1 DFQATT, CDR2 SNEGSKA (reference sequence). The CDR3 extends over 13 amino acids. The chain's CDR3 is CSASETGATEAFF. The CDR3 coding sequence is TGCAGTGCTAGCGAGACAGGGGCCACTGAAGCTTTCTTT.

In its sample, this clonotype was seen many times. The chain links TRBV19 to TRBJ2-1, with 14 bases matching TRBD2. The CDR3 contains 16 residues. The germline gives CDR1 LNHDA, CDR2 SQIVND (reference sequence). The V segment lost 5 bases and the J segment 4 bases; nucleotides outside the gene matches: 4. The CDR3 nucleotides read TGTGCCAGTAGTCCGCGACTAGCGGGGGGGTACAATGAGCAGTTCTTC. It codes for CASSPRLAGGYNEQFF.